A selection of T cell receptor beta chains follows, all from one sample in a study of blood T cell repertoires in COVID-19. Assay used: immunoSEQ multiplex PCR; TCRdb lists only in-frame clones, some missing. The sample contains roughly 110,000 clones, around four fifths of which appear only once. The sequencing sample was made of peripheral blood. These receptors were taken from a middle-aged woman with acute or convalescent COVID-19. CDR3s include the opening cysteine and the closing phenylalanine or tryptophan. Each record gives: CDR3 length, D gene, V gene, J gene, clone size, CDR3 protein, CDR3 DNA. A D gene is named only where the DNA matches it firmly. Part of the rows lack a size; the others show once, few, many or a class for expanded clones.

len: 13
d_gene: .
v_gene: TRBV7-2
j_gene: TRBJ2-7
abundance: .
CDR3aa: CASSLDRVNEQYF
CDR3nt: TGTGCCAGCAGCTTAGACAGGGTCAACGAGCAGTACTTC

len: 15
d_gene: .
v_gene: TRBV7-9
j_gene: TRBJ1-2
abundance: once
CDR3aa: CASSVGRASFYGYTF
CDR3nt: TGTGCCAGCAGCGTCGGGCGGGCCTCCTTCTATGGCTACACCTTC

len: 14
d_gene: TRBD2
v_gene: TRBV9
j_gene: TRBJ2-5
abundance: few
CDR3aa: CASSVGGGGLTQYF
CDR3nt: TGTGCCAGCAGCGTAGGCGGGGGGGGATTGACCCAGTACTTC

len: 15
d_gene: .
v_gene: TRBV12-5
j_gene: TRBJ2-1
abundance: .
CDR3aa: CASGLTREPRNEQFF
CDR3nt: TGTGCTAGTGGTCTTACGAGAGAACCCCGTAATGAGCAGTTCTTC

len: 17
d_gene: TRBD2
v_gene: TRBV19
j_gene: TRBJ2-6
abundance: .
CDR3aa: CASSRLAGVSGANVLTF
CDR3nt: TGTGCCAGTTCTCGACTAGCGGGGGTCTCTGGGGCCAACGTCCTGACTTTC

len: 16
d_gene: TRBD1
v_gene: TRBV7-9
j_gene: TRBJ2-7
abundance: .
CDR3aa: CASSPGKGTGFYEQYF
CDR3nt: TGTGCCAGCAGCCCGGGGAAAGGGACAGGGTTTTACGAGCAGTACTTC

len: 16
d_gene: .
v_gene: TRBV2
j_gene: TRBJ2-1
abundance: .
CDR3aa: CASSVAGPSSYNEQFF
CDR3nt: TGTGCCAGCAGTGTGGCGGGCCCGAGCTCCTACAATGAGCAGTTCTTC

len: 16
d_gene: TRBD1
v_gene: TRBV6-1
j_gene: TRBJ2-2
abundance: .
CDR3aa: CASSDEGAVGTGELFF
CDR3nt: TGTGCCAGCAGTGATGAGGGGGCAGTAGGCACCGGGGAGCTGTTTTTT

len: 15
d_gene: TRBD1
v_gene: TRBV2
j_gene: TRBJ1-5
abundance: .
CDR3aa: CASSRTRQGDQPQHF
CDR3nt: TGTGCCAGCAGTCGCACGAGACAGGGGGATCAGCCCCAGCATTTT

len: 15
d_gene: .
v_gene: TRBV28
j_gene: TRBJ1-6
abundance: .
CDR3aa: CASSLLSGANSPLHF
CDR3nt: TGTGCCAGCAGTTTACTCTCAGGGGCTAATTCACCCCTCCACTTT

len: 18
d_gene: .
v_gene: TRBV24-1
j_gene: TRBJ1-3
abundance: .
CDR3aa: CATSVDFDRRTSGNTIYF
CDR3nt: TGTGCCACCAGTGTGGATTTCGACAGGAGAACTTCTGGAAACACCATATATTTT

len: 17
d_gene: TRBD1
v_gene: TRBV3-1/TRBV3-2
j_gene: TRBJ2-6
abundance: .
CDR3aa: CASSQVGQGTGANVLTF
CDR3nt: TGTGCCAGCAGCCAAGTGGGACAGGGAACTGGGGCCAACGTCCTGACTTTC

len: 15
d_gene: TRBD1
v_gene: TRBV7-2
j_gene: TRBJ1-5
abundance: .
CDR3aa: CASSKRQGSNQPQHF
CDR3nt: TGTGCCAGCAGCAAAAGACAGGGAAGCAATCAGCCCCAGCATTTT

len: 13
d_gene: TRBD2
v_gene: TRBV5-1
j_gene: TRBJ2-5
abundance: .
CDR3aa: CASVRGDGETQYF
CDR3nt: TGCGCCAGCGTACGGGGGGACGGGGAGACCCAGTACTTC

len: 14
d_gene: TRBD2
v_gene: TRBV3-1/TRBV3-2
j_gene: TRBJ2-7
abundance: .
CDR3aa: CASSLSGGSYEQYF
CDR3nt: TGTGCCAGCAGTCTTAGCGGGGGCTCCTACGAGCAGTACTTC